The rows below give T cell receptor beta chains drawn from one sample of a study of spatial heterogeneity in lung cancer. TCRdb fed the 5' RACE reads into MiXCR, producing one record per CDR3 protein. Of about 100,000 distinct CDR3 sequences in the sample, around 4.8% were seen once. The specimen comprised lung tumor tissue, sampled at surgery. These receptors were obtained from a male donor with early-stage non-small cell lung cancer. Both conserved end residues are part of each CDR3. D genes are given only for firm matches. Not all rows give a size; the values are once, few, many and, for expanded clones, a class.

NA	TRBV20-1	TRBJ1-1	many	TGCAGTGCTGTCAGCCTTGATCGGACTGAAGCTTTCTTT	CSAVSLDRTEAFF
NA	TRBV12-3/TRBV12-4	TRBJ2-3	many	TGTGCCAGCAGTTTGTCAGTCACAGATACGCAGTATTTT	CASSLSVTDTQYF
NA	TRBV7-2	TRBJ1-2	NA	TGTGCCAGCAGCCCGGCCGGGACGGGCGGCTACACCTTC	CASSPAGTGGYTF
TRBD2	TRBV5-1	TRBJ2-3	many	TGCGCCAGCAGCCAAGGTATCAGCGGGGACACAGATACGCAGTATTTT	CASSQGISGDTDTQYF
TRBD2	TRBV18	TRBJ2-3	NA	TGTGCCAGCTCACCCCGAGATAGCGGGGAACCCACAGATACGCAGTATTTT	CASSPRDSGEPTDTQYF
NA	TRBV5-1	TRBJ2-3	many	TGCGCCAGCAGCTTCCGGCAGGGATACACAGATACGCAGTATTTT	CASSFRQGYTDTQYF
TRBD2	TRBV6-5	TRBJ2-3	few	TGTGCCAGCAGGAGCACTAGCGGGTTAGGGGATACGCAGTATTTT	CASRSTSGLGDTQYF
NA	TRBV20-1	TRBJ2-1	many	TGCAGTGCCCGGCTCGGAGCGGGTGCCTACAATGAGCAGTTCTTC	CSARLGAGAYNEQFF
TRBD1	TRBV12-3/TRBV12-4	TRBJ2-2	many	TGTGCCAGCAGTTCCGGGACAGGGTTCGGGGAGCTGTTTTTT	CASSSGTGFGELFF
NA	TRBV4-2	TRBJ1-2	many	TGTGCCAGCAGCCAAGATACGGGCAGGGACTATGGCTACACCTTC	CASSQDTGRDYGYTF
NA	TRBV3-1	TRBJ1-3	NA	TGTGCCAGCAGCCCCACTCAGGGAAGCGGTGGAAACACCATATATTTT	CASSPTQGSGGNTIYF
TRBD1	TRBV12-3/TRBV12-4	TRBJ2-1	many	TGTGCCAGCAGTGCCGGGACAGGGGGATTTCCTTTCGCTAATGAGCAGTTCTTC	CASSAGTGGFPFANEQFF
NA	TRBV27	TRBJ2-3	many	TGTGCCAGCAGCTGGGGTCGATCCCCGGTCTCAGATACGCAGTATTTT	CASSWGRSPVSDTQYF
TRBD2	TRBV20-1	TRBJ2-1	many	TGCAGTGCTAGAGTGACTAGCGGGAATCATGAGCAGTTCTTC	CSARVTSGNHEQFF
NA	TRBV5-1	TRBJ1-1	NA	TGCGCCAGCAGCTTGGCGGATTCCACTGAAGCTTTCTTT	CASSLADSTEAFF
NA	TRBV5-1	TRBJ2-5	many	TGCGCCAGCAGCTGGGAGGGACACCTTCCACCCCAGACCCAGTACTTC	CASSWEGHLPPQTQYF
TRBD1	TRBV5-1	TRBJ1-2	many	TGCGCCAGCAGCTCATACAACCTCCAGGGGGACGGCTACACCTTC	CASSSYNLQGDGYTF
NA	TRBV9	TRBJ1-1	many	TGTGCCAGCAGTAGGACCACGAACACTGAAGCTTTCTTT	CASSRTTNTEAFF
NA	TRBV19	TRBJ2-1	many	TGTGCCAGTAGTGAGACTTTTGATGAGCAGTTCTTC	CASSETFDEQFF
NA	TRBV20-1	TRBJ2-1	many	TGCAGTGCTAGTCTTCTAGCGAACTACAATGAGCAGTTCTTC	CSASLLANYNEQFF
TRBD1	TRBV6-2/TRBV6-3	TRBJ1-5	many	TGTGCCAGCACCACGGGGGGACAGGGCAATCAGCCCCAGCATTTT	CASTTGGQGNQPQHF
TRBD2	TRBV20-1	TRBJ2-5	many	TGCAGCCCGAGTCGGGAGGGGATAAAGACCCAGTACTTC	CSPSREGIKTQYF
NA	TRBV5-5	TRBJ2-3	few	TGTGCCAGCAGCCACGGACAGCTCACAGATACGCAGTATTTT	CASSHGQLTDTQYF
NA	TRBV29-1	TRBJ1-2	NA	TGCAGCGCTAACAGGGCTTACGTCCCTGGCTACACCTTC	CSANRAYVPGYTF
NA	TRBV6-1	TRBJ1-2	many	TGTGCCAGCAGTGAAAGCCAGGCAGTCTATGGCTACACCTTC	CASSESQAVYGYTF
NA	TRBV6-2/TRBV6-3	TRBJ1-1	NA	TGTGCCAGCACCAAACCCCAGGGCACTGAAGCTTTCTTT	CASTKPQGTEAFF
TRBD1	TRBV24-1	TRBJ2-5	NA	TGTGCCACCAGTGATCCCCCCGGGACAGGGGGAGCGGCCCAGTACTTC	CATSDPPGTGGAAQYF
NA	TRBV3-1	TRBJ1-2	NA	TGTGCCAGCAACAATTACGCGGGGGCAGGTGGCTACACCTTC	CASNNYAGAGGYTF
TRBD1	TRBV7-2	TRBJ2-1	many	TGTGCCAGCAGACCCCCGAGGGGGCTGAGCTCCTACAATGAGCAGTTCTTC	CASRPPRGLSSYNEQFF
NA	TRBV5-1	TRBJ2-1	many	TGCGCCAGCAGCTTTGGGGTACTACGGGACAATGAGCAGTTCTTC	CASSFGVLRDNEQFF
TRBD1	TRBV18	TRBJ2-7	NA	TGTGCCAGCCGACAGGGGGCCTACGAGCAGTACTTC	CASRQGAYEQYF
TRBD2	TRBV20-1	TRBJ2-7	few	TGCAGTGCTAGGGAACTAGCGGGAGTGAAAGAGCAGTACTTC	CSARELAGVKEQYF
NA	TRBV27	TRBJ2-2	many	TGTGCCAGCAGGACAAGCAGGAACACCGGGGAGCTGTTTTTT	CASRTSRNTGELFF
NA	TRBV13	TRBJ2-7	many	TGTGCCAGCAGCTTAGTTGGGGCTAGTAACTACGAGCAGTACTTC	CASSLVGASNYEQYF
NA	TRBV6-6	TRBJ2-1	few	TGTGCCAGCAGTTACGGGGGCAGGGCCAATGAGCAGTTCTTC	CASSYGGRANEQFF
NA	TRBV5-1	TRBJ1-4	many	TGCGCCAGCAGCCTCCAGGGTAACGAAAAACTGTTTTTT	CASSLQGNEKLFF
NA	TRBV7-2	TRBJ2-5	many	TGTGCCAGCAGCTTTGAAGTAACAGGGAGCCAAGAGACCCAGTACTTC	CASSFEVTGSQETQYF
NA	TRBV5-6	TRBJ1-1	many	TGTGCCAGCAGCTTAGGCAGTGTAACTGAAGCTTTCTTT	CASSLGSVTEAFF
NA	TRBV4-1	TRBJ1-5	many	TGCGCCAGCAGCCAAGTGTGGGGGCAGCCCCAGCATTTT	CASSQVWGQPQHF
NA	TRBV4-1	TRBJ2-7	many	TGCGCCAGCAGCCAAGAAAAGGGACCTTGGTACGAGCAGTACTTC	CASSQEKGPWYEQYF
NA	TRBV28	TRBJ2-1	many	TGTGCCAGCAGTCCCTTCTACAATGAGCAGTTCTTC	CASSPFYNEQFF
TRBD2	TRBV20-1	TRBJ2-2	many	TGCAGTGCTAGTAGCGGGAGTGCCGGGGAGCTGTTTTTT	CSASSGSAGELFF
NA	TRBV10-3	TRBJ2-7	many	TGTGCCATCAGTTACGGTCCCGAGCAGTACTTC	CAISYGPEQYF
TRBD2	TRBV2	TRBJ2-7	many	TGTGCCAGCAGTGAACGTCGACTAGCGGGAGCCTACGAGCAGTACTTC	CASSERRLAGAYEQYF
NA	TRBV20-1	TRBJ2-2	many	TGCAGTGCTGAGATGGCCGGGGAGCTGTTTTTT	CSAEMAGELFF
NA	TRBV5-1	TRBJ1-1	many	TGCGCCAGCAGCTTGCTGCCAGGGGACACTGAAGCTTTCTTT	CASSLLPGDTEAFF
NA	TRBV9	TRBJ2-7	NA	TGTGCCAGCAGCACGGGACGGAACTACGAGCAGTACTTC	CASSTGRNYEQYF
NA	TRBV12-3/TRBV12-4	TRBJ1-1	many	TGTGCCAGCAGTCCCCGGCCCATGAACACTGAAGCTTTCTTT	CASSPRPMNTEAFF
NA	TRBV28	TRBJ2-3	once	TGTGCCAGCAGTTGGGGACCTCGAGTACGGCCAGATACGCAGTATTTT	CASSWGPRVRPDTQYF
NA	TRBV10-3	TRBJ1-5	many	TGTGCCATCAGTGAGGGACAGAGAGATCAGCCCCAGCATTTT	CAISEGQRDQPQHF
NA	TRBV6-4	TRBJ2-1	many	TGTGCCAGCAGAGCGGTGGGGGGTGAGCAGTTCTTC	CASRAVGGEQFF
TRBD2	TRBV3-1	TRBJ2-5	few	TGTGCCAGCAGCCCCTTAGCGGGCGGGCCGACCCAGTACTTC	CASSPLAGGPTQYF
NA	TRBV7-9	TRBJ2-5	many	TGTGCCAGCAGCTTAGTATATAGCCGAGAAGAGACCCAGTACTTC	CASSLVYSREETQYF
TRBD1	TRBV6-1	TRBJ1-2	many	TGTGCCAGCAGTCTGGACAGGGAAGCGAATGGCTACACCTTC	CASSLDREANGYTF
NA	TRBV6-6	TRBJ1-3	NA	TGTGCCAGTTACTCAGGGGTGCAGTTCTCTGGAAACACCATATATTTT	CASYSGVQFSGNTIYF
TRBD1	TRBV28	TRBJ1-1	many	TGTGCCAGCAGTTTATGGGAGAGGGGGCTCAGGACTGAAGCTTTCTTT	CASSLWERGLRTEAFF
NA	TRBV6-6	TRBJ2-1	few	TGTGCCAGCAGCCCCACGAGGGATGAGCAGTTCTTC	CASSPTRDEQFF
TRBD1	TRBV6-5	TRBJ1-2	many	TGTGCCAGCAGTTACTCAGGGACAGGGATTGGCTACACCTTC	CASSYSGTGIGYTF
TRBD1	TRBV7-9	TRBJ2-7	many	TGTGCCGGACAGCAGGGGGCCTCCTACGAGCAGTACTTC	CAGQQGASYEQYF
NA	TRBV20-1	TRBJ2-1	many	TGCAGTGCTAGAGACCCCGGAAGGTACAATGAGCAGTTCTTC	CSARDPGRYNEQFF